These T cell receptor beta chains were read from a single sample in a study of blood T cell repertoires in COVID-19. Only in-frame clones appear in the TCRdb table, and some are missing; sequencing was by immunoSEQ multiplex PCR. The repertoire has some 490,000 clones, less than 90% of them found once; the top ten carry 6.5% to 9.5%. The sequencing sample was made of PBMCs or T cells enriched from blood (not recorded which). These receptors were collected from a woman in her fifties or sixties who had recovered from COVID-19. CDR3s include the opening cysteine and the closing phenylalanine or tryptophan. Fields, in order: V gene, D gene, clone size, J gene, CDR3 DNA, CDR3 protein. The D gene is left open where the match is weak. Some rows mark clone size as missing; the rest say once, few, many or name a class of expanded clone.

V: TRBV5-8; D: TRBD1; size: .; J: TRBJ2-1; DNA: TGTGCCAGCAGTCGTCCCGGGACAGGGAACAATGAGCAGTTCTTC; CDR3: CASSRPGTGNNEQFF
V: TRBV3-1/TRBV3-2; D: .; size: once; J: TRBJ2-2; DNA: TGTGCCAGCAGCCCCCGGCGGGGAGGTTCGTGGACCGGGGAGCTGTTTTTT; CDR3: CASSPRRGGSWTGELFF
V: TRBV18; D: TRBD2; size: once; J: TRBJ2-5; DNA: TGTGCCAGCTCGCCGGGACTAGCGGGGCAAGAGACCCAGTACTTC; CDR3: CASSPGLAGQETQYF
V: TRBV19; D: TRBD1; size: .; J: TRBJ2-1; DNA: TGTGCCAGTAGTTTAGGACAGGGGGGCAATGAGCAGTTCTTC; CDR3: CASSLGQGGNEQFF
V: TRBV11-3; D: TRBD1; size: .; J: TRBJ2-2; DNA: TGTGCCAGCGCTGACAGGGCCGGGGAGCTGTTTTTT; CDR3: CASADRAGELFF
V: TRBV2; D: TRBD1; size: .; J: TRBJ1-2; DNA: TGTGCCAGCAGTGAAGCCGGGACAGGGAGCTACACCTTC; CDR3: CASSEAGTGSYTF
V: TRBV10-3; D: TRBD2; size: .; J: TRBJ2-5; DNA: TGTGCCACCACGGGGGGGCCCCGAGAGACCCAGTACTTC; CDR3: CATTGGPRETQYF
V: TRBV19; D: .; size: .; J: TRBJ2-1; DNA: TGTGCCAGTAGTACTGTAGGGGTATCCCGAGTTGAGCAGTTCTTC; CDR3: CASSTVGVSRVEQFF
V: TRBV24-1; D: .; size: .; J: TRBJ2-3; DNA: TGTGCCACCAGTGACCAAGGGGGCACAGATACGCAGTATTTT; CDR3: CATSDQGGTDTQYF
V: TRBV28; D: .; size: .; J: TRBJ1-1; DNA: TGTGCCAGCAGTTTGCAGGGGTTCCTCAACACTGAAGCTTTCTTT; CDR3: CASSLQGFLNTEAFF
V: TRBV10-3; D: .; size: .; J: TRBJ1-4; DNA: TGTGCCATCAGTGAGCGGGCGGGTGAAAAACTGTTTTTT; CDR3: CAISERAGEKLFF
V: TRBV5-4; D: TRBD2; size: .; J: TRBJ2-1; DNA: TGTGCCAGCAGCCGGACTAGCGAAGATGAGCAGTTCTTC; CDR3: CASSRTSEDEQFF
V: TRBV3-1/TRBV3-2; D: .; size: .; J: TRBJ2-7; DNA: TGTGCCAGCAGCCATTCGGGCGAGCAGTACTTC; CDR3: CASSHSGEQYF
V: TRBV10-3; D: .; size: .; J: TRBJ1-1; DNA: TGTGCCATCAGGACCCAGGGGACGAACACTGAAGCTTTCTTT; CDR3: CAIRTQGTNTEAFF
V: TRBV27; D: TRBD1; size: .; J: TRBJ1-3; DNA: TGTGCCAGCAGTCCCACAGGGGTTTGGAGCTCTGGAAACACCATATATTTT; CDR3: CASSPTGVWSSGNTIYF
V: TRBV2; D: TRBD1; size: .; J: TRBJ1-2; DNA: TGTGCCAGCTCGGACAGGGGTTTCTATGGCTACACCTTC; CDR3: CASSDRGFYGYTF
V: TRBV6-5; D: .; size: .; J: TRBJ2-2; DNA: TGTGCCAGCAGTTCGACACGCTCGAACACCGGGGAGCTGTTTTTT; CDR3: CASSSTRSNTGELFF
V: TRBV11-2; D: .; size: .; J: TRBJ2-3; DNA: TGTGCCAGCAGCTTAGGTCACCTCGGAGGCACGCAGTATTTT; CDR3: CASSLGHLGGTQYF
V: TRBV24-1; D: .; size: .; J: TRBJ1-2; DNA: TGTGCCACCAGTGAGTTCAGGGGCGAAGGCTACACCTTC; CDR3: CATSEFRGEGYTF
V: TRBV6-5; D: .; size: .; J: TRBJ1-1; DNA: TGTGCCAGCAGGTTAAACGGGGGCACTGAAGCTTTCTTT; CDR3: CASRLNGGTEAFF
V: TRBV9; D: .; size: .; J: TRBJ2-2; DNA: TGTGCCAGCAGCGTAGTCCCCGCCGGGGAGCTGTTTTTT; CDR3: CASSVVPAGELFF
V: TRBV5-1; D: .; size: .; J: TRBJ1-1; DNA: TGCGCCAGCAGTTTGGGACTAATGAACACTGAAGCTTTCTTT; CDR3: CASSLGLMNTEAFF
V: TRBV5-1; D: TRBD2; size: .; J: TRBJ2-1; DNA: TGCGCCAGCAGCTTGGCGGGGGGGCCACCCAATGAGCAGTTCTTC; CDR3: CASSLAGGPPNEQFF
V: TRBV9; D: TRBD2; size: .; J: TRBJ2-1; DNA: TGTGCCAGCAGCGTAGGCGGGGGGGCCTACAATGAGCAGTTCTTC; CDR3: CASSVGGGAYNEQFF
V: TRBV20-1; D: .; size: .; J: TRBJ2-1; DNA: TGCAGCGTAGCCATATACAATGAGCAGTTCTTC; CDR3: CSVAIYNEQFF
V: TRBV28; D: TRBD1; size: .; J: TRBJ2-7; DNA: TGTGCCAGCAGTTATCGGGACAGGGTTTCGTACGAGCAGTACTTC; CDR3: CASSYRDRVSYEQYF
V: TRBV7-2; D: TRBD2; size: .; J: TRBJ2-3; DNA: TGTGCCAGCAGTTCCCGGGCTAGCGGGGGCACAGATACGCAGTATTTT; CDR3: CASSSRASGGTDTQYF
V: TRBV6-5; D: TRBD1; size: .; J: TRBJ2-3; DNA: TGTGCCAGCAACTTCGGACAGGGGGCAGATACGCAGTATTTT; CDR3: CASNFGQGADTQYF
V: TRBV12-3/TRBV12-4; D: .; size: .; J: TRBJ1-4; DNA: TGTGCCAGCAGTTTCTCGAAACGGAAACTGTTTTTT; CDR3: CASSFSKRKLFF
V: TRBV12-3/TRBV12-4; D: .; size: .; J: TRBJ1-2; DNA: TGTGCCAGCAGTTTCCCAAACTATGGCTACACCTTC; CDR3: CASSFPNYGYTF
V: TRBV6-1; D: .; size: .; J: TRBJ2-1; DNA: TGTGCCAGCAGTGAAGCGCAGGGTTCTTCCTACAATGAGCAGTTCTTC; CDR3: CASSEAQGSSYNEQFF
V: TRBV5-4; D: .; size: .; J: TRBJ2-6; DNA: TGTGCCAGCAGGGAGGGGGCAGTGGGGGCCAACGTCCTGACTTTC; CDR3: CASREGAVGANVLTF
V: TRBV18; D: TRBD1; size: .; J: TRBJ1-6; DNA: TGTGCCAGCTCACCGACTGGATATACAGGGGCGAGGGGCGCAAGGTCACCCCTCCACTTT; CDR3: CASSPTGYTGARGARSPLHF
V: TRBV2; D: TRBD1; size: .; J: TRBJ1-2; DNA: TGTGCCAGCAGAGGACAGGGGGCCGGCGGCTACACCTTC; CDR3: CASRGQGAGGYTF
V: TRBV27; D: TRBD1; size: .; J: TRBJ1-2; DNA: TGTGCCAGCAGTTTAGGGGGACAGGGCTATGGCTACACCTTC; CDR3: CASSLGGQGYGYTF
V: TRBV15; D: .; size: .; J: TRBJ1-1; DNA: TGTGCCACCAGCAGAGTTGGGCAGGGGACTGAAGCTTTCTTT; CDR3: CATSRVGQGTEAFF
V: TRBV3-1/TRBV3-2; D: .; size: .; J: TRBJ1-1; DNA: TGTGCCAGCAGCCGCCGGGAGGCGAACACTGAAGCTTTCTTT; CDR3: CASSRREANTEAFF
V: TRBV6-5; D: .; size: .; J: TRBJ1-3; DNA: TGTGCCAGCAGTTACGGGGGGACTGGAAACACCATATATTTT; CDR3: CASSYGGTGNTIYF
V: TRBV2; D: TRBD1; size: few; J: TRBJ1-5; DNA: TGTGCCAGCAGTTCCGACAGGGGGCACCAGCCCCAGCATTTT; CDR3: CASSSDRGHQPQHF
V: TRBV19; D: .; size: .; J: TRBJ1-5; DNA: TGTGCCAGTTTAGGGCGCCAGGACTTTAGCAATCAGCCCCAGCATTTT; CDR3: CASLGRQDFSNQPQHF
V: TRBV27; D: TRBD1; size: .; J: TRBJ1-1; DNA: TGTGCCAGCAGAGCCGGGACAGTGAACACTGAAGCTTTCTTT; CDR3: CASRAGTVNTEAFF
V: TRBV19; D: .; size: .; J: TRBJ1-5; DNA: TGTGCCAGTAACCCTAACCTCCGGGACATGAAAACATTT; CDR3: CASNPNLRDMKTF
V: TRBV6-6; D: TRBD1; size: .; J: TRBJ1-4; DNA: TGTGCCAGCAGTTACAAGGGCCAGGGGGGTGAAAAACTGTTTTTT; CDR3: CASSYKGQGGEKLFF
V: TRBV25-1; D: TRBD1; size: .; J: TRBJ1-6; DNA: TGTGCCAGCACCCCACAGGGGTATAATTCACCCCTCCACTTT; CDR3: CASTPQGYNSPLHF
V: TRBV5-5; D: TRBD1; size: .; J: TRBJ2-7; DNA: TGTGCCAGCAGCTTGAGGGGGCAGCTTTCCTACGAGCAGTACTTC; CDR3: CASSLRGQLSYEQYF
V: TRBV12-3/TRBV12-4; D: TRBD1; size: .; J: TRBJ1-6; DNA: TGTGCCAGCATGATCACAGGGGATTCACCCCTCCACTTT; CDR3: CASMITGDSPLHF
V: TRBV3-1/TRBV3-2; D: .; size: few; J: TRBJ2-5; DNA: TGTGCCAGCAGCCAAGCGGGGACCCAGTACTTC; CDR3: CASSQAGTQYF
V: TRBV4-1; D: .; size: .; J: TRBJ1-2; DNA: TGCGCCACCCGCAGGGGACACGGGGACACCTATGGCTACACCTTC; CDR3: CATRRGHGDTYGYTF
V: TRBV11-2; D: .; size: .; J: TRBJ1-1; DNA: TGTGCCAGCAGCTCAGGGGTTGAAGCTTTCTTT; CDR3: CASSSGVEAFF